These 17 T cell receptor beta chains were all obtained from the same sample, sequenced in a study of T cell responses to AZD1222 COVID-19 vaccine. The table came from immunoSEQ multiplex PCR; TCRdb's copy has only in-frame clones and leaves some out. The sample has nearly 90,000 clones, nearly 90% seen once. Specimen: peripheral blood, collected on day 0 of AZD1222 vaccination. Every receptor here comes from an adult in good health.

The chain employs TRBV18 and TRBJ2-7, with D possibly matching TRBD2 (6 bases). The germline V gene has CDR1 KGHSH and CDR2 LQKENI. CDR3 length equals 14 residues. The V end lost 0 bases, the J end lost 3 bases, and 9 bases lay between the germline ends. CDR3 DNA sequence: TGTGCCAGCTCACCACCCGGAGGGCGCTACGAGCAGTACTTC. Encoded protein: CASSPPGGRYEQYF.

The rearrangement links TRBV2 to TRBJ2-1, with D hard to call. The CDR3 totals 14 residues. Germline V lookup: CDR1 SNHLY, CDR2 FYNNEI. The germline V and J ends were trimmed by 2 bases and 2 bases, with 7 bases remaining between them. The CDR3 region is CASSETIAYNEQFF. CDR3 bases: TGTGCCAGCAGTGAAACTATTGCCTACAATGAGCAGTTCTTC.

The V call is TRBV24-1, the J call TRBJ2-3, with D maybe TRBD2 (6 bases). Trimming took 0 bases from V and 4 from J, leaving 13 bases between them. This CDR3 spans 16 amino acids. CDR1 and CDR2 (germline): KGHDR, SFDVKD. CDR3 protein: CATSDLGTLDPDTQYF. For the CDR3, the DNA is TGTGCCACCAGTGATTTGGGGACTTTGGACCCAGATACGCAGTATTTT.

This chain connects TRBV11-2 to TRBJ2-1, with 12 bases fitting TRBD2. Germline values: CDR1 SGHAT, CDR2 FQNNGV. Trimming cost V 5 bases and J 0 bases; bases outside gene matches: 2. The CDR3 sequence is 16 residues long. CDR3 sequence (DNA): TGTGCCAGCAGCGGACTAGCGGGATTCTCCTACAATGAGCAGTTCTTC. Its protein product is CASSGLAGFSYNEQFF.

The V and J genes are TRBV3-1 (or the pseudogene TRBV3-2) and TRBJ2-1, with 11 nucleotides matching TRBD2. The trim removed 8 bases at V and 10 bases at J, leaving 10 bases unmatched. This CDR3 region has 14 residues. Germline V gene data show CDR1 as LGHDT and CDR2 as YNNKEL (reference sequence). CDR3 residues: CASGSGRASGEQFF. CDR3 nucleotide sequence: TGTGCCAGCGGTAGCGGGAGGGCCTCAGGAGAGCAGTTCTTC.

This clone was recorded only once. This chain links TRBV5-1 with TRBJ2-5, with 9 bases fitting TRBD1. CDR3 length: 16 residues. J gave up 2 bases and V 0 bases, and 5 bases lay outside the gene matches. Germline CDR1 reads SGHRS; CDR2 reads YFSETQ. CDR3 residues: CASSLGDRVGQETQYF. The CDR3 DNA follows: TGCGCCAGCAGCTTGGGGGACAGGGTTGGGCAAGAGACCCAGTACTTC.

The rearrangement links TRBV5-1 to TRBJ1-1; D is perhaps TRBD1 (6 bases). V was shortened by 4 bases and J by 1 base, with 14 bases between the two germline ends. The CDR3 runs to 15 residues. The germline CDR1 and CDR2 sequences are SGHRS and YFSETQ. The CDR3 sequence: CASSPGGRTNTEAFF. The DNA for the CDR3 is TGCGCCAGCAGCCCGGGGGGGCGGACGAACACTGAAGCTTTCTTT. Using reference TRBV5-1 and TRBJ1-1 for the parts outside the CDR3, the full variable domain is KAGVTQTPRYLIKTRGQQVTLSCSPISGHRSVSWYQQTPGQGLQFLFEYFSETQRNKGNFPGRFSGRQFSNSRSEMNVSTLELGDSALYLCASSPGGRTNTEAFFGQGTRLTVV.

This clone was counted once. The chain combines TRBV28 with TRBJ1-5, with 8 bases fitting TRBD1. Germline CDR1 is MDHEN and CDR2 is SYDVKM. V gave up 6 bases and J gave up 1 base; unmatched junction bases: 8. CDR3 length: 16 amino acids. Written as DNA, the CDR3 is TGTGCCAGCAGCCTTGGACAGGGTTGGAGCAATCAGCCCCAGCATTTT. Residues: CASSLGQGWSNQPQHF.

V is TRBV5-1 and J is TRBJ2-7; 10 bases line up with TRBD2. In germline, CDR1 is SGHRS, CDR2 YFSETQ. The CDR3 runs to 14 residues. Trimming took 5 bases from V and 6 from J; bases not matched to a gene: 8. CDR3 region: CASSYLAGEGEQYF. CDR3 in DNA: TGCGCCAGCAGTTATCTAGCGGGAGAGGGCGAGCAGTACTTC. The whole variable domain, remainder taken from reference TRBV5-1 and TRBJ2-7, is KAGVTQTPRYLIKTRGQQVTLSCSPISGHRSVSWYQQTPGQGLQFLFEYFSETQRNKGNFPGRFSGRQFSNSRSEMNVSTLELGDSALYLCASSYLAGEGEQYFGPGTRLTVT.

The chain has TRBV6-2 or TRBV6-3 and TRBJ2-7; D is uncertain. CDR1 MNHEY and CDR2 SVGEGT come from the germline V gene. This CDR3 has 11 residues. V was shortened by 5 bases and J by 1 base, with 3 bases between the two germline ends. The CDR3 region has the DNA TGTGCCAGCAGTACATCCTACGAGCAGTACTTC. Protein: CASSTSYEQYF.

With respect to this clone: This specimen includes other DNA sequences encoding the same CDR3. This chain uses TRBV28 with TRBJ2-1, with 7 bases lining up with TRBD2. CDR1 is MDHEN and CDR2 is SYDVKM in the germline V gene. This CDR3 comprises 14 residues. V gave up 3 bases and J gave up 4 bases; unmatched junction bases: 3. As DNA, the CDR3 is TGTGCCAGCAGTTTGGAGCGGGATTACAATGAGCAGTTCTTC. Residues: CASSLERDYNEQFF.

This sequence joins TRBV9 and TRBJ2-1; TRBD2 might be the D (6 bases). The germline V and J ends were trimmed by 6 bases and 9 bases, with 19 bases remaining between them. The germline V gene has CDR1 SGDLS and CDR2 YYNGEE. This CDR3 contains 14 residues. CDR3 DNA: TGTGCCAGCAACCCCCGGGAGCCAAGTGTTGAGCAGTTCTTC. This encodes CASNPREPSVEQFF.

This chain uses TRBV11-1 with TRBJ2-7, with D perhaps TRBD1 (6 bases). Germline lookup yields CDR1 SGHAT and CDR2 FQDESV (reference sequence). CDR3 length: 14 residues. Trimming left V 5 bases short and J 0 bases short, with 11 bases between. Here the CDR3 reads CASSKEGDSYEQYF. DNA of the CDR3: TGTGCCAGCAGCAAAGAGGGGGACTCCTACGAGCAGTACTTC.

In this sample, this clone turned up once. The gene calls are TRBV7-9 and TRBJ1-1; D unclear. V lost 5 bases to trimming and J lost 5 bases, with 12 bases between them. The CDR3 is made up of 13 amino acids. Germline V lookup: CDR1 SEHNR, CDR2 FQNEAQ (reference sequence). As DNA, the CDR3 is TGTGCCAGCAGCCCCTCTTCGGGGACTGAAGCTTTCTTT. The encoded protein is CASSPSSGTEAFF.

The chain employs TRBV27 and TRBJ2-7; TRBD2 is a possible D gene (6 bases). V lost 8 bases to trimming and J lost 2 bases, with 13 bases between them. The germline gives CDR1 MNHEY, CDR2 SMNVEV (reference sequence). CDR3 length equals 13 residues. The chain's CDR3 is CASRRDGAYEQYF. The CDR3 DNA follows: TGTGCCAGCCGGCGGGACGGTGCCTACGAGCAGTACTTC.

This sequence joins TRBV20-1 and TRBJ2-3; D gene ambiguous. CDR3 length: 11 amino acids. Deletions cut 1 base from V and 5 bases from J, with 4 bases between. The germline CDR1 and CDR2 sequences are DFQATT and SNEGSKA (reference sequence). As DNA, the CDR3 is TGCAGTGCTAGAGTTGGAGATACGCAGTATTTT. It is translated as CSARVGDTQYF.

This rearrangement joins TRBV21-1 to TRBJ2-5; TRBD1 reflects the table's D call only, with no check against the DNA. TRBV21-1 is a documented pseudogene. CDR3 size: 14 residues. The CDR3 DNA reads as TGTGCCAGCAGCTCCCCAGGTTACCAAGAGACCCAGTACTTC. It yields the protein CASSSPGYQETQYF.